These 12 T cell receptor beta chains originate from one sample sequenced in a study of siplizumab effects on memory and regulatory T cells (dated by TCRdb to about 2019). The library relied on the immunoSEQ multiplex PCR assay. TCRdb holds this immuneACCESS table with in-frame rearrangements only. Some clones are missing; in checked studies, unresolved V genes explain under half, and the rest has no known cause. In all, the sample holds 100,000 or so clones, and around 90% of those were seen once. The ten largest clonotypes hold about 11% of the sample. The sample taken for sequencing was non-Treg CD4+ T cells sorted from blood. Explained via the paper, the cell subset or site label denotes: FACS-sorted unstimulated CD4+ non-regulatory T cells. The receptor set was obtained from a human donor in good health.

The chain carries TRBV7-9 and TRBJ1-2, with 11 bases that match TRBD1. There are 15 residues in the CDR3. Germline CDR1 is SEHNR and CDR2 is FQNEAQ (reference sequence). Germline trimming cut 4 bases from V and 7 bases from J; bases unmatched to any gene: 8. This CDR3 reads CASSYPGQGGIGYTF. The CDR3 nucleotides are TGTGCCAGCAGCTACCCGGGACAGGGGGGGATTGGCTACACCTTC. Filled out from reference TRBV7-9 and TRBJ1-2, the complete variable domain reads DTGVSQNPRHKITKRGQNVTFRCDPISEHNRLYWYRQTLGQGPEFLTYFQNEAQLEKSRLLSDRFSAERPKGSFSTLEIQRTEQGDSAMYLCASSYPGQGGIGYTFGSGTRLTVV.

V and J are TRBV7-2 and TRBJ2-3, with no clear D. Trimming stripped 5 bases from V and 6 bases from J, with 18 bases between. CDR3 length equals 15 residues. Germline CDR1 SGHTA, CDR2 FQGNSA. CDR3 bases: TGTGCCAGCAGCCAATACCTGATGGGGTACGATACGCAGTATTTT. Amino acids: CASSQYLMGYDTQYF.

J is TRBJ1-1 and V is TRBV2, with 9 bases fitting TRBD1. Germline V gene data show CDR1 as SNHLY and CDR2 as FYNNEI. The CDR3 is 13 amino acids. With 6 bases clipped from V and 1 base from J, the junction kept 0 bases outside the gene matches. The CDR3 region is CASRGQGNTEAFF. Here the CDR3 DNA reads TGTGCCAGCAGGGGACAGGGGAACACTGAAGCTTTCTTT. The complete variable domain, with remaining parts taken from reference TRBV2 and TRBJ1-1, reads EPEVTQTPSHQVTQMGQEVILRCVPISNHLYFYWYRQILGQKVEFLVSFYNNEISEKSEIFDDQFSVERPDGSNFTLKIRSTKLEDSAMYFCASRGQGNTEAFFGQGTRLTVV.

This chain joins TRBV2 and TRBJ2-1; D gene ambiguous. The CDR3 is made up of 14 amino acids. V lost 7 bases and J lost 9, with 19 bases in between. Germline CDR1 is SNHLY and CDR2 is FYNNEI. The CDR3 bases are TGTGCCAGCACGTATAGCCTAAGATTGTCTGAGCAGTTCTTC. Residues: CASTYSLRLSEQFF.

This clone has a single count. The J gene is TRBJ2-7, the V gene TRBV27; D is undetermined. Germline assignment: CDR1 MNHEY and CDR2 SMNVEV (reference sequence). This CDR3 has 16 residues. V was trimmed by 3 bases and J by 0 bases, leaving 15 bases between them. This CDR3 reads CASSLRTSLGSYEQYF. CDR3 DNA: TGTGCCAGCAGTTTGCGGACGTCTTTGGGCTCCTACGAGCAGTACTTC.

This sequence joins TRBV20-1 and TRBJ2-7; D is uncertain. Between the trimmed V and J ends, which lost 4 bases and 7 bases, there was a span of 11 bases. CDR3 size: 11 residues. Germline values: CDR1 DFQATT, CDR2 SNEGSKA (reference sequence). CDR3: CSATDGPEQYF. The CDR3 nucleotides read TGCAGTGCTACAGACGGCCCTGAGCAGTACTTC.

V is TRBV18 and J is TRBJ1-3; D gene unclear. This CDR3 is 15 amino acids long. Between the trimmed V and J ends, which lost 4 bases and 2 bases, there was a span of 12 bases. Per the germline V gene, CDR1 is KGHSH and CDR2 is LQKENI. Written as DNA, the CDR3 is TGTGCCAGCTCACTCGAAAGGGTAGCTGGAAACACCATATATTTT. It is translated as CASSLERVAGNTIYF.

This chain connects TRBV28 to TRBJ2-7; either TRBD1 or TRBD2 may supply D (5 bases each). Germline assignment: CDR1 MDHEN and CDR2 SYDVKM. The ends were cut back, 5 bases at V and 7 bases at J, with 18 bases in the middle. The CDR3 is 14 amino acids. Written as DNA, the CDR3 is TGTGCCAGCAGTCACGGGACCGCCATCCGGGAGCAGTACTTC. Encoded protein: CASSHGTAIREQYF.

This CDR3 reads CASRLQGSNEQFF. CDR3 sequence (DNA): TGTGCCAGCAGATTACAGGGATCGAATGAGCAGTTCTTC. V and J are TRBV27 and TRBJ2-1, with TRBD1 as a possible D gene (6 bases). Trimming cost V 6 bases and J 7 bases, with 13 bases left between them. Germline CDR1 MNHEY, CDR2 SMNVEV (reference sequence). CDR3 length equals 13 residues.

The chain combines TRBV5-1 with TRBJ2-1; 7 nucleotides align to TRBD1. Per the germline V gene, CDR1 is SGHRS and CDR2 is YFSETQ. This CDR3 is built from 14 residues. The junction had 6 bases not matched to a gene; V was cut back by 5 bases and J by 4 bases. The DNA of the CDR3 is TGCGCCAGCAGACAAGGACAGGAATACAATGAGCAGTTCTTC. It codes for CASRQGQEYNEQFF.

V gene TRBV10-3 combines with J gene TRBJ1-2, with unresolved D. Deletions cut 0 bases from V and 2 bases from J, with 4 bases between. Germline CDR1 is ENHRY and CDR2 is SYGVKD. The CDR3 spans 13 residues. DNA for the CDR3: TGTGCCATCAGTGAGTCAGTAAACTATGGCTACACCTTC. Translation gives CAISESVNYGYTF.

The chain has TRBV5-1 and TRBJ1-1; 10 nucleotides line up with TRBD1. The CDR3 is 15 amino acids. Germline V gives CDR1 SGHRS, CDR2 YFSETQ. Trimming at V came to 7 bases and at J to 4 bases, leaving 10 bases not matched to a gene. The CDR3 sequence: CASAGGTGEGTEAFF. CDR3 sequence (DNA): TGCGCCAGCGCCGGCGGGACAGGGGAGGGCACTGAAGCTTTCTTT.